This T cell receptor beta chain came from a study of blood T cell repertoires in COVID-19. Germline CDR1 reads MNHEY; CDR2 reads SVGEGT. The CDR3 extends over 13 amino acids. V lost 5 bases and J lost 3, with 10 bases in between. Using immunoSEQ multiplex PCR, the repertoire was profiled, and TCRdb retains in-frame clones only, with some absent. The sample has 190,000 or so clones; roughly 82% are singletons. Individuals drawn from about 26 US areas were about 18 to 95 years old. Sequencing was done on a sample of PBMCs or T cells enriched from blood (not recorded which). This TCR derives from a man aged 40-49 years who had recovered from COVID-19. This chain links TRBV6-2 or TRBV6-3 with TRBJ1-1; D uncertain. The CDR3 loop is CASSQTSHTEAFF. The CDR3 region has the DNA TGTGCCAGCAGTCAGACATCGCACACTGAAGCTTTCTTT.